This T cell receptor beta chain emerged from a study of regulatory T cells in long-lasting Graves disease. Whole-study findings and limits: TCR diversity was lower in persistent Graves' patients (versus newly diagnosed ones).

Trimming shortened V by 1 base and J by 5 bases, and 9 bases separated the two germline ends. This CDR3 is built from 13 residues. Per the germline V gene, CDR1 is SEHNR and CDR2 is FQNEAQ (reference sequence). Construction of TCR beta libraries relied on iRepertoire HTBI primers and on Arm-PCR targeting CDR3 regions. Each CDR3 protein is one row after TCRdb ran MiXCR on the multiplex PCR reads. The table lists 500,000 or so distinct CDR3 sequences, about 16% of them singletons. Time point here: newly diagnosed GD, antithyroid drugs for less than 3 months. Scientists built the TCR library using RNA that was extracted from PBMCs. This clonotype was observed a handful of times. What it binds is unknown. This sample was also put to use in a study of T cells in Graves' hyperthyroidism and ophthalmopathy. This second study says: HTBI primers were the set used in a first-round RT-PCR of the TCR CDR3.

The specimen comprised peripheral blood mononuclear cells (PBMCs), sampled at new diagnosis, from a patient treated with antithyroid drugs. This clonotype was sampled from a woman in her forties or fifties with Graves disease. This chain links TRBV7-9 with TRBJ2-7, with D possibly matching TRBD1 (5 bases). CDR3: CASSLVGPHEQYF. DNA for the CDR3: TGTGCCAGCAGCTTAGTGGGGCCCCACGAGCAGTACTTC.